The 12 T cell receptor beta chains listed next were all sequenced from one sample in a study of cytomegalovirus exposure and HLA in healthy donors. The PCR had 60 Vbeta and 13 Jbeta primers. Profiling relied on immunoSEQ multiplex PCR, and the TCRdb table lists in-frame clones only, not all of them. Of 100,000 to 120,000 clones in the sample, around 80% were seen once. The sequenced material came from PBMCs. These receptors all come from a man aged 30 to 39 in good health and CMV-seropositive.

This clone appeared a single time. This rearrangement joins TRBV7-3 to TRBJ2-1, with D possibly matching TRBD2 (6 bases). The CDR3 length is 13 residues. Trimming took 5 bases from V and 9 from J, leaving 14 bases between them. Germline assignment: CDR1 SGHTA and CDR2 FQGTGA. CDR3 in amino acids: CASSPRGFGEQFF. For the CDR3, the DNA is TGTGCCAGCAGCCCTCGGGGGTTCGGTGAGCAGTTCTTC.

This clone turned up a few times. The CDR3 region is CASHSGGAGDTQYF. The DNA for the CDR3 is TGCGCCAGCCATAGCGGGGGGGCAGGGGATACGCAGTATTTT. The V call is TRBV10-2, the J call TRBJ2-3; 11 bases map to TRBD2. The CDR3 runs 14 residues. CDR1 WSHSY and CDR2 SAAADI come from the germline V gene. J gave up 6 bases and V 8 bases, and 7 bases lay outside the gene matches.

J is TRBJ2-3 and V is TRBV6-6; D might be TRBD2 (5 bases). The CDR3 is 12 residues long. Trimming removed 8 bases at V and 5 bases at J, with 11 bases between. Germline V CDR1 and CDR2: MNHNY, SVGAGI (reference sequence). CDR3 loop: CASFKSGDTQYF. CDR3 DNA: TGTGCCAGCTTCAAGAGCGGAGATACGCAGTATTTT.

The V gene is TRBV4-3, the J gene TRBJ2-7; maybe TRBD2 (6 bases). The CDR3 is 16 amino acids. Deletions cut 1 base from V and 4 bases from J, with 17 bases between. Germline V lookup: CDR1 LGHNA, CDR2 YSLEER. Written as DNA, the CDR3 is TGCGCCAGCAGCCAAGTGTTACTGGAGGGTCGGTACGAGCAGTACTTC. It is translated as CASSQVLLEGRYEQYF.

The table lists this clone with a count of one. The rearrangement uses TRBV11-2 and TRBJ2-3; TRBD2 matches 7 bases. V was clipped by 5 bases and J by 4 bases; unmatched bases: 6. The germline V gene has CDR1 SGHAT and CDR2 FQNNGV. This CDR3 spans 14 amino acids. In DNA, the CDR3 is TGTGCCAGCAGCCGGGACTATCCTGCAGATACGCAGTATTTT. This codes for CASSRDYPADTQYF.

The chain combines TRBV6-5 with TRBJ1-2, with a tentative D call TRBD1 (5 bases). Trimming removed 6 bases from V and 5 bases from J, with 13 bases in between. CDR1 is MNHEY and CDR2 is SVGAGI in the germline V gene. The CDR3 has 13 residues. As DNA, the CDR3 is TGTGCCAGCAGAAAGACAGCGATTTATGGCTACACCTTC. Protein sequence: CASRKTAIYGYTF.

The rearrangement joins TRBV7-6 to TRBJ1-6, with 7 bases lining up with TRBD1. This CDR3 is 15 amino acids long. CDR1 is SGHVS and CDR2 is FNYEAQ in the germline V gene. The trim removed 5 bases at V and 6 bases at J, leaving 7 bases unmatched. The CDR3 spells CASSTGQAFNSPLHF. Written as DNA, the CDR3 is TGTGCCAGCAGCACCGGACAGGCCTTTAATTCACCCCTCCACTTT.

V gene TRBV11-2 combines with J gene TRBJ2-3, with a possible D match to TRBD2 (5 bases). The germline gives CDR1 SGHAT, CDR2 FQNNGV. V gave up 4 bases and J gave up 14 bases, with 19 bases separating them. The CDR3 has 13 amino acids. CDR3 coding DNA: TGTGCCAGCAGCTCCTTCTTACTAGGCGCACCGTATTTT. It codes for CASSSFLLGAPYF.

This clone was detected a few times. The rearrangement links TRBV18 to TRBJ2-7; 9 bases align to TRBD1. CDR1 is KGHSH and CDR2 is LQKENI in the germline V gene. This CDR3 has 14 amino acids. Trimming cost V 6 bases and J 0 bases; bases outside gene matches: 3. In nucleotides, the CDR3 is TGTGCCAGCTCCGGGACAGGGAGCTCCTACGAGCAGTACTTC. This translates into CASSGTGSSYEQYF.

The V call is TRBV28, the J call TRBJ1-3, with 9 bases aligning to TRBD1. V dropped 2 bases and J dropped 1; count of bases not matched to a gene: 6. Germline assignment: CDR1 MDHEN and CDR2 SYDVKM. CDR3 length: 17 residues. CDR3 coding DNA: TGTGCCAGCAGTTTAGCCTCCGGGACAGGGTCTGGAAACACCATATATTTT. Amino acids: CASSLASGTGSGNTIYF.

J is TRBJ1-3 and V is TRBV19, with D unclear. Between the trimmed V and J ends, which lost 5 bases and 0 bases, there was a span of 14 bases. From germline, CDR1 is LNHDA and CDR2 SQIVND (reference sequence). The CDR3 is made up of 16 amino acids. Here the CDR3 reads CASSLVFGISGNTIYF. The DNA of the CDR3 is TGTGCCAGTAGTTTGGTTTTCGGGATCTCTGGAAACACCATATATTTT.

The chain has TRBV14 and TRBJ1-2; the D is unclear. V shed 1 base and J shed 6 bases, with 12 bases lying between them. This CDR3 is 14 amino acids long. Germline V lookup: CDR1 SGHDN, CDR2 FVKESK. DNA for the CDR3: TGTGCCAGCAGCCAAGGTGCGGGGTTTCATGGCTACACCTTC. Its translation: CASSQGAGFHGYTF.